Listed here are 28 T cell receptor beta chains from one sample, sequenced in a study of blood T cell repertoires in COVID-19. Sequenced by immunoSEQ multiplex PCR; TCRdb stores in-frame clones only, minus some. This sample has tens of thousands of clones, with 80% found just once. Material for sequencing was peripheral blood. These receptors all come from a woman aged 70-85 years with acute or convalescent COVID-19.

In the case of this clone: The same CDR3 is also encoded by other DNA sequences in this sample. The V gene is TRBV5-1, the J gene TRBJ2-7; TRBD1 aligns across 9 bases. Unmatched junction bases numbered 4, after V lost 2 bases and J lost 1 base. The germline V gene has CDR1 SGHRS and CDR2 YFSETQ. The CDR3 is 15 residues long. The CDR3 bases are TGCGCCAGCAGCTTAGCCGGGACAGGGTCCTACGAGCAGTACTTC. This translates into CASSLAGTGSYEQYF.

The chain recombines TRBV28 with TRBJ2-1, with 9 bases aligning to TRBD2. CDR3 length: 16 residues. The V and J ends lost 6 bases and 4 bases, in that order; junction bases with no gene match: 10. Germline lookup yields CDR1 MDHEN and CDR2 SYDVKM. CDR3 coding DNA: TGTGCCAGCAGAGGACCTCTAGCGGGATCTTACAATGAGCAGTTCTTC. Translating gives CASRGPLAGSYNEQFF.

In this sample, this clone turned up once. The chain is built from TRBV5-1 and TRBJ2-7; TRBD2 matches at 7 bases. This CDR3 is 14 amino acids long. V shed 0 bases and J 6 bases; nucleotides not matched to a gene: 6. Germline V gives CDR1 SGHRS, CDR2 YFSETQ. The CDR3 spells CASSLGGSYFEQYF. For the CDR3, the DNA is TGCGCCAGCAGCTTGGGCGGGAGCTACTTCGAGCAGTACTTC.

In this sample, this clone turned up once. The chain combines TRBV12-3 or TRBV12-4 with TRBJ2-7, with TRBD1 identical over 7 bases. V shed 4 bases and J 4 bases; nucleotides not matched to a gene: 1. This CDR3 has 12 amino acids. The CDR3 DNA is TGTGCCAGCAGTTCCAGGGGGTACGAGCAGTACTTC. It yields the protein CASSSRGYEQYF.

This chain joins TRBV2 and TRBJ1-5, with D possibly TRBD1 on 6 matching bases. CDR3 size: 14 residues. The germline V gene encodes CDR1 SNHLY and CDR2 FYNNEI. V was shortened by 6 bases and J by 5 bases, with 14 bases between the two germline ends. The CDR3 bases are TGTGCCAGCAGGACGGACGGGGGGCATCAGCCCCAGCATTTT. This encodes CASRTDGGHQPQHF. Full variable domain (rest looked up from reference TRBV2 and TRBJ1-5): EPEVTQTPSHQVTQMGQEVILRCVPISNHLYFYWYRQILGQKVEFLVSFYNNEISEKSEIFDDQFSVERPDGSNFTLKIRSTKLEDSAMYFCASRTDGGHQPQHFGDGTRLSIL.

The sample holds a few counts of this clone. This chain joins TRBV6-5 and TRBJ1-3; D unclear. The germline gives CDR1 MNHEY, CDR2 SVGAGI. Trimming cost V 8 bases and J 4 bases, with 6 bases left between them. CDR3 size: 11 residues. Here the CDR3 reads CASRVGNTIYF. The CDR3 nucleotides are TGTGCCAGCCGGGTCGGAAACACCATATATTTT.

This chain uses TRBV7-2 with TRBJ2-2, with 7 bases identical to TRBD1. The CDR3 is 15 residues long. Trimming took 5 bases from V and 6 from J; bases not matched to a gene: 9. From germline, CDR1 is SGHTA and CDR2 FQGNSA. The CDR3 DNA sequence: TGTGCCAGCAGCCTGTGGGGACAGTTGCCCGGGGAGCTGTTTTTT. Its translation is CASSLWGQLPGELFF.

The chain couples TRBV6-6 to TRBJ1-6; perhaps TRBD1 as D (6 bases). The germline V gene has CDR1 MNHNY and CDR2 SVGAGI (reference sequence). Trimming shortened V by 5 bases and J by 9 bases, and 23 bases separated the two germline ends. The CDR3 is 17 residues long. The CDR3 DNA reads as TGTGCCAGCAGTCAATTCTCAAGCACCGGGACACGTTCACCCCTCCACTTT. Its translation is CASSQFSSTGTRSPLHF.

This clone has just a few counts. The chain couples TRBV27 to TRBJ2-1, with TRBD1 identical over 7 bases. Germline V gene lookup returns CDR1 MNHEY and CDR2 SMNVEV (reference sequence). The CDR3 is made up of 16 amino acids. V was pared by 7 bases and J by 1 base, with 10 bases of the junction left unmatched. The DNA of the CDR3 is TGTGCCAGCATACCAACAGGGGCCCAGTCCTACAATGAGCAGTTCTTC. This codes for CASIPTGAQSYNEQFF.

The rearrangement joins TRBV28 to TRBJ2-2; a weak D match, TRBD2 (6 bases). The ends were cut back, 6 bases at V and 2 bases at J, with 13 bases in the middle. There are 15 residues in the CDR3. From germline, CDR1 is MDHEN and CDR2 SYDVKM. CDR3 protein: CASRTGLPNTGELFF. The DNA for the CDR3 is TGTGCCAGCAGGACCGGACTACCAAACACCGGGGAGCTGTTTTTT.

J is TRBJ2-3 and V is TRBV5-1; 9 positions match TRBD1. Germline loops: CDR1 SGHRS, CDR2 YFSETQ. The CDR3 covers 16 residues. J gave up 5 bases and V 4 bases, and 11 bases lay outside the gene matches. The CDR3 DNA reads as TGCGCCAGCAGCGGCAGACAGGGGGAGGTACGAGATACGCAGTATTTT. Protein: CASSGRQGEVRDTQYF.

The V and J genes are TRBV7-7 and TRBJ2-2; 7 bases map to TRBD1. The CDR3 runs to 15 residues. V dropped 5 bases and J dropped 4; count of bases not matched to a gene: 7. In germline, CDR1 is SSHAT, CDR2 FNYEAQ (reference sequence). The CDR3 DNA sequence: TGTGCCAGCAGCCCTGGGACAGTCCGCACCGGGGAGCTGTTTTTT. Translated, it gives CASSPGTVRTGELFF.

The V and J genes are TRBV7-2 and TRBJ1-1; D remains unclear. The V end lost 6 bases, the J end lost 0 bases, and 11 bases lay between the germline ends. CDR1 is SGHTA and CDR2 is FQGNSA in the germline V gene. The CDR3 totals 14 residues. CDR3 sequence: CASRRSRLNTEAFF. The CDR3 nucleotides read TGTGCCAGCAGACGTTCTCGGTTGAACACTGAAGCTTTCTTT.

The chain has TRBV20-1 and TRBJ2-5; D might be TRBD1 (5 bases). Germline V gene sequence: CDR1 DFQATT, CDR2 SNEGSKA (reference sequence). There are 11 residues in the CDR3. Trimming cost V 5 bases and J 3 bases, with 7 bases left between them. As DNA, the CDR3 is TGCAGTGCTCAGGGAAAAGAGACCCAGTACTTC. Its protein is CSAQGKETQYF.

Ten or more counts support this clone. CDR3 nucleotides: TGTGCCACCAGTGCCCCCTTAGGTGCCGAGGACACCGGGGAGCTGTTTTTT. Translated: CATSAPLGAEDTGELFF. The chain combines TRBV24-1 with TRBJ2-2; D unclear. The germline V gene has CDR1 KGHDR and CDR2 SFDVKD. Deletions cut 5 bases from V and 3 bases from J, with 18 bases between. The CDR3 extends over 17 amino acids.

This rearrangement joins TRBV9 to TRBJ2-3; 8 nucleotides match TRBD1. Unmatched junction bases numbered 6, after V lost 0 bases and J lost 6 bases. Germline V CDR1 and CDR2: SGDLS, YYNGEE. The CDR3 totals 15 residues. CDR3 coding DNA: TGTGCCAGCAGCGTAGCTCAGGGGGCTTGGGATACGCAGTATTTT. Protein: CASSVAQGAWDTQYF.

CDR3 region: CASSPGTFSSYEQYF. In DNA, the CDR3 is TGTGCCAGTAGCCCCGGGACATTTTCCTCCTACGAGCAGTACTTC. The chain couples TRBV19 to TRBJ2-7; a weak D match, TRBD1 (6 bases). The germline V and J ends were trimmed by 6 bases and 0 bases, with 15 bases remaining between them. CDR1 is LNHDA, CDR2 SQIVND, per germline (reference sequence). The CDR3 is 15 residues long.

This sequence joins TRBV6-2 or TRBV6-3 and TRBJ2-3, with D uncertain. Germline V gene sequence: CDR1 MNHEY, CDR2 SVGEGT. The CDR3 totals 15 residues. V was cut by 4 bases and J by 4 bases, with 15 bases left in between. This chain's CDR3 is CASSLLGGDADTQYF. Written as DNA, the CDR3 is TGTGCCAGCAGTTTACTCGGCGGAGATGCAGATACGCAGTATTTT.

The V gene is TRBV30, the J gene TRBJ1-2; TRBD1 is a possible D gene (5 bases). The CDR3 length is 15 residues. Trimming cost V 4 bases and J 5 bases, with 20 bases left between them. The germline V gene has CDR1 GTSNPN and CDR2 SVGIG (reference sequence). CDR3 region: CAWTTGPGGGYGYTF. In nucleotides, the CDR3 is TGTGCCTGGACTACCGGGCCCGGCGGGGGATATGGCTACACCTTC.

This sequence joins TRBV19 and TRBJ2-1; 9 nucleotides match TRBD2. The germline V gene has CDR1 LNHDA and CDR2 SQIVND (reference sequence). The CDR3 length is 14 residues. J lost 10 bases, V lost 4 bases, and 8 bases had no gene match. CDR3 in amino acids: CASSSGRAGVEQFF. CDR3 coding DNA: TGTGCCAGTAGTAGCGGGAGGGCGGGCGTAGAGCAGTTCTTC. The full variable domain, with the rest looked up from reference TRBV19 and TRBJ2-1, is DGGITQSPKYLFRKEGQNVTLSCEQNLNHDAMYWYRQDPGQGLRLIYYSQIVNDFQKGDIAEGYSVSREKKESFPLTVTSAQKNPTAFYLCASSSGRAGVEQFFGPGTRLTVL.

The chain links TRBV20-1 to TRBJ2-1; D might be TRBD1 (5 bases). With 4 bases removed from V and 10 bases from J, the gap between germline ends came to 11 bases. CDR3 length equals 11 residues. The germline V gene encodes CDR1 DFQATT and CDR2 SNEGSKA (reference sequence). CDR3 in amino acids: CSAKSRAEQFF. The CDR3 nucleotides read TGCAGTGCTAAATCCAGGGCGGAGCAGTTCTTC.

This clone was seen once. The chain recombines TRBV30 with TRBJ1-5; 8 nucleotides line up with TRBD1. The germline V gene encodes CDR1 GTSNPN and CDR2 SVGIG (reference sequence). V shed 5 bases and J 7 bases; nucleotides not matched to a gene: 10. The CDR3 totals 14 residues. Here the CDR3 DNA reads TGTGCCTGGTCTCCAGACAGGGGAAGCCAGCCCCAGCATTTT. As protein: CAWSPDRGSQPQHF.

The gene calls are TRBV13 and TRBJ2-7, with D perhaps matching TRBD1 (6 bases). Trimming pared 2 bases from V and 6 bases from J, leaving 17 bases between. CDR1 is PRHDT, CDR2 FYEKMQ, per germline (reference sequence). The CDR3 runs to 15 residues. The CDR3 protein is CASSLRSKAGAEQYF. Here the CDR3 DNA reads TGTGCCAGCAGCTTACGCAGTAAGGCAGGGGCCGAGCAGTACTTC.

A single count supports this clone. The rearrangement uses TRBV30 and TRBJ2-7; TRBD2 aligns across 11 bases. In germline, CDR1 is GTSNPN, CDR2 SVGIG (reference sequence). Trimming cost V 5 bases and J 6 bases; bases outside gene matches: 6. The CDR3 has 13 amino acids. DNA of the CDR3: TGTGCCTGGGAACCGGGACTAGCGGCCGAGCAGTACTTC. It codes for CAWEPGLAAEQYF.

This chain uses TRBV6-6 with TRBJ2-7, with 7 bases that match TRBD1. The CDR3 length is 12 residues. Germline V CDR1 and CDR2: MNHNY, SVGAGI (reference sequence). The V and J ends lost 5 bases and 4 bases, in that order; junction bases with no gene match: 2. The CDR3 spells CASSQQGYEQYF. The CDR3 bases are TGTGCCAGCAGTCAACAGGGGTACGAGCAGTACTTC.

The sample holds a few counts of this clone. The chain combines TRBV28 with TRBJ2-3; 12 bases are a match to TRBD1. CDR3 length: 16 residues. The germline V gene has CDR1 MDHEN and CDR2 SYDVKM. After removal of 5 bases from V and 2 bases from J, the junction contained 5 bases not matched to a gene. The CDR3 spells CASSKSGQGATDTQYF. The CDR3 DNA reads TGTGCCAGCAGTAAATCGGGACAGGGGGCCACAGATACGCAGTATTTT.

This clone was recorded only once. The rearrangement uses TRBV19 and TRBJ2-2; tentatively, D is TRBD2 (6 bases). This CDR3 spans 18 amino acids. The germline CDR1 and CDR2 sequences are LNHDA and SQIVND (reference sequence). Trimming cost V 3 bases and J 0 bases, with 17 bases left between them. The CDR3 coding sequence is TGTGCCAGTAGTATGGGACTCACCCTACCGTCGAACACCGGGGAGCTGTTTTTT. Amino acids: CASSMGLTLPSNTGELFF.

This chain connects TRBV6-1 to TRBJ2-6; maybe TRBD1 (6 bases). Germline lookup yields CDR1 MNHNS and CDR2 SASEGT. Trimming took 1 base from V and 0 from J, leaving 22 bases between them. The CDR3 contains 21 residues. In DNA, the CDR3 is TGTGCCAGCAGTGAAGAAGGGGGTCGGACAGTGGGGTTCTCTGGGGCCAACGTCCTGACTTTC. Translation: CASSEEGGRTVGFSGANVLTF.